The rows below give T cell receptor beta chains drawn from one sample of a study of T cell responses to AZD1222 COVID-19 vaccine. Assay used: immunoSEQ multiplex PCR; TCRdb lists only in-frame clones, some missing. The sample carries under 170,000 clones, around 90% recorded once. The material sequenced was peripheral blood, taken 28 days after the second AZD1222 dose. These receptors all stem from an adult who received the AZD1222 COVID-19 vaccine. CDR3s include the opening cysteine and the closing phenylalanine or tryptophan. The D gene is left open where the match is weak.

j_gene | d_gene | v_gene | CDR3aa
TRBJ2-3 | NA | TRBV25-1 | CASSDLRDTDTQYF
TRBJ2-5 | TRBD2 | TRBV5-1 | CASSLALADTQETQYF
TRBJ1-4 | NA | TRBV18 | CASSPLVQVSNEKLFF
TRBJ2-7 | TRBD2 | TRBV7-2 | CASSLQSSGRGNEQYF
TRBJ2-2 | TRBD2 | TRBV11-3 | CASSASGSPSNTGELFF
TRBJ1-1 | NA | TRBV18 | CASSPQEANTEAFF
TRBJ2-1 | NA | TRBV29-1 | CSVRTGSPSGIPPSPEQFF
TRBJ1-3 | NA | TRBV7-9 | CASSTLPLSGNTIYF
TRBJ2-3 | NA | TRBV12-3/TRBV12-4 | CASSQSIADTQYF
TRBJ2-5 | TRBD2 | TRBV2 | CASRGTSGGPETQYF
TRBJ1-1 | NA | TRBV5-1 | CASRTTVNTEAFF
TRBJ1-3 | NA | TRBV6-5 | CASSYSPGSSGNTIYF
TRBJ1-5 | NA | TRBV28 | CASSPGRGISQPQHF
TRBJ1-1 | NA | TRBV29-1 | CSVNTEAFF
TRBJ2-1 | TRBD2 | TRBV25-1 | CASSGSLLAGEGNEQFF
TRBJ2-7 | TRBD2 | TRBV6-5 | CASSFLAGGPYEQYF
TRBJ2-7 | TRBD1 | TRBV24-1 | CATSDDGTGGLYEQYF
TRBJ1-2 | NA | TRBV7-2 | CASSLGEGRSGYTF
TRBJ2-7 | NA | TRBV6-5 | CASRLGGEQYF
TRBJ2-7 | NA | TRBV3-1/TRBV3-2 | CASSQDEVYEQYF
TRBJ2-1 | TRBD2 | TRBV18 | CASSPPLAGGNNEQFF
TRBJ1-1 | NA | TRBV2 | CASSWDGNTEAFF
TRBJ2-7 | NA | TRBV7-9 | CASSLASGGGELAYEQYF
TRBJ1-2 | NA | TRBV4-1 | CASSRYYRAGYGYTF
TRBJ1-1 | NA | TRBV21-1 | CASSKMREGTEAFF
TRBJ2-1 | NA | TRBV12-3/TRBV12-4 | CASTPGDNEQFF
TRBJ1-2 | TRBD1 | TRBV7-2 | CASSLVRTGDYGYTF
TRBJ1-1 | NA | TRBV27 | CASSFHRWTEAFF
TRBJ1-1 | TRBD1 | TRBV28 | CASSFQGAPTEAFF
TRBJ2-1 | NA | TRBV12-2 | CASRLTYGRTYNEQFF
TRBJ1-2 | TRBD1 | TRBV6-5 | CASSYVDRVDGYTF
TRBJ2-7 | NA | TRBV18 | CASSPPGSSSYEQYF
TRBJ1-6 | NA | TRBV6-5 | CASSYSNTLNSPLHF
TRBJ1-2 | NA | TRBV27 | CASSLSDTLPRGYTF
TRBJ1-6 | NA | TRBV5-4 | CASSLAGGINSPLHF
TRBJ1-2 | NA | TRBV9 | CARGLCRPLGNYGYTF
TRBJ1-1 | NA | TRBV11-2 | CASSLRELGAFF
TRBJ1-5 | TRBD1 | TRBV10-3 | CAGGQGNQPQHF
TRBJ2-1 | TRBD2 | TRBV10-3 | CAIIGTSGEQFF
TRBJ2-1 | TRBD1 | TRBV19 | CASSIEVTGVRIDEQFF
TRBJ2-3 | NA | TRBV11-2 | CASSHRAGTDTQYF
TRBJ1-1 | NA | TRBV19 | CASSGEDFVPMNTEAFF
TRBJ1-2 | NA | TRBV18 | CASSPFMDSRNYGYTF
TRBJ2-2 | NA | TRBV19 | CASSIDGELFF
TRBJ2-7 | TRBD2 | TRBV7-2 | CASLRGGEQYF
TRBJ2-3 | NA | TRBV3-1/TRBV3-2 | CASSLRDTDTQYF
TRBJ2-3 | NA | TRBV7-9 | CASSLVWFDTSTDTQYF
TRBJ1-6 | NA | TRBV6-1 | CASSEAEENSPLHF